Listed below are T cell receptor beta chains from one sample, sequenced in a study of shared clonotypes between healthy human individuals. Generated by immunoSEQ multiplex PCR, the TCRdb table keeps only in-frame clones and is missing some. The sample yields around 2.1 million clones, approximately 94% seen once. Sequencing was done on a sample of naive CD8+ T cells from PBMCs. The receptors here all came from a man aged 18 to 30 in good health. Some clones in this sample may be carry-over from other donors' samples. CDR3s include the opening cysteine and the closing phenylalanine or tryptophan. D genes are given only for firm matches. For some rows the clone size is stated as once, few or many, or as a class when expanded; others skip it.

>TRBD1|TRBJ1-1|TRBV28|-
TGTGCCAGCAGTCCGTCACAGGGGCCGAACACTGAAGCTTTCTTT
CASSPSQGPNTEAFF
>-|TRBJ1-4|TRBV4-2|-
TGTGCCAGCAGCCAAGATTCGGCAGCCGAGGCTGAAAAACTGTTTTTT
CASSQDSAAEAEKLFF
>-|TRBJ1-5|TRBV11-2|-
TGTGCCAGCAGCCTAGGGGAGTATCAGCCCCAGCATTTT
CASSLGEYQPQHF
>-|TRBJ1-1|TRBV4-2|once
TGTGCCAGCAGCCAAGTCGGCCAGAACACTGAAGCTTTCTTT
CASSQVGQNTEAFF
>-|TRBJ2-6|TRBV5-8|-
TGTGCCAGCAGCTTAAGAAGGTTTGATGGGGCCAACGTCCTGACTTTC
CASSLRRFDGANVLTF
>-|TRBJ2-2|TRBV7-9|-
TGTGCCAGCAGCCTTTGGACCAACACCGGGGAGCTGTTTTTT
CASSLWTNTGELFF
>-|TRBJ2-5|TRBV15|-
TGTGCCACCGGCGCCCCCGACGGGACCCAGTACTTC
CATGAPDGTQYF
>TRBD2|TRBJ2-3|TRBV4-1|-
TGCGCCAGCAGCCTGCGGGAGTTGGGCACGGATACGCAGTATTTT
CASSLRELGTDTQYF
>TRBD2|TRBJ2-7|TRBV9|-
TGTGCCAGCAGCGTTTGGGGGACTAGCGCCGACGAGCAGTACTTC
CASSVWGTSADEQYF
>-|TRBJ2-5|TRBV4-2|-
TGTGCCAGCAGTCAAGGTTTGGGGCCTGAGACCCAGTACTTC
CASSQGLGPETQYF
>-|TRBJ1-2|TRBV7-9|-
TGTGCCAGCAGCCCCGCCCAGACAAACTATGGCTACACCTTC
CASSPAQTNYGYTF
>-|TRBJ1-1|TRBV5-4|-
TGTGCCAGCAGCTTGGGGGTCGCGGAAGCTTTCTTT
CASSLGVAEAFF
>-|TRBJ2-1|TRBV28|-
TGTGCCAGCAGTTATGGCAATGAGCAGTTCTTC
CASSYGNEQFF
>-|TRBJ1-5|TRBV6-6|few
TGTGCCAGCACCGAAAGGGATCGCCAGCCCCAGCATTTT
CASTERDRQPQHF
>-|TRBJ2-5|TRBV10-3|-
TGTGCCATCAGTGAGTCGCTTGCGGAGATTCAAGAGACCCAGTACTTC
CAISESLAEIQETQYF
>-|TRBJ1-5|TRBV19|-
TGTGCCAGTAGTATGGATTTTGGGACGCAAAAAAAGCATTTT
CASSMDFGTQKKHF
>-|TRBJ1-2|TRBV29-1|once
TGCAGCGTTATCAGGGTTGGGAGTCCGAGAAGTGGCTACACCTTC
CSVIRVGSPRSGYTF
>-|TRBJ2-7|TRBV4-3|-
TGCGCCAGCAGCCAAGAGTTGGGGGACATCCACGAGCAGTACTTC
CASSQELGDIHEQYF
>-|TRBJ2-7|TRBV27|-
TGTGCCAGCAGTTGGGACCACTCCTACGAGCAGTACTTC
CASSWDHSYEQYF
>TRBD2|TRBJ2-1|TRBV27|-
TGTGCCAGCAGTTTGGGACTAGCGGACCCTCGCGATGAGCAGTTCTTC
CASSLGLADPRDEQFF
>-|TRBJ1-1|TRBV10-2|-
TGCGCCAGCCAAAACCAGGTATGGACTGAAGCTTTCTTT
CASQNQVWTEAFF
>-|TRBJ1-1|TRBV9|-
TGTGCCAGCAGCGATGGTGTGTTTAGGACAGAAAACACTGAAGCTTTCTTT
CASSDGVFRTENTEAFF
>-|TRBJ2-1|TRBV5-4|-
TGTGCCAGCAGCCCGGGCCAGGAGCAGTTCTTC
CASSPGQEQFF
>TRBD1|TRBJ1-2|TRBV27|-
TGTGCCAGCAGCTCACTATGGGACAGGGGGACCCATGGCTACACCTTC
CASSSLWDRGTHGYTF
>TRBD2|TRBJ2-6|TRBV27|-
TGTGCCAGCACTCTTTGGGGGGGTCCTGGGGCCAACGTCCTGACTTTC
CASTLWGGPGANVLTF
>-|TRBJ1-5|TRBV13|-
TGTGCCAGCAGCTTAGGGGCAGAAAATAATCAGCCCCAGCATTTT
CASSLGAENNQPQHF